This T cell receptor beta chain derives from a study of cytomegalovirus exposure and HLA in healthy donors (dated by TCRdb to about 2017). In terms of the full investigation: An earlier analysis of approximately 550 of the donors reported more than 250 Gb of sequence data and approximately 110 million unique TCR beta sequences from 150 million to 200 million T cells. Rather than drawing on any new phenotypic data, the later analysis identified candidate immune exposures from TCR beta sequences and the way those sequences occurred across donors. A separate validation cohort of 90 to 150 different subjects was used in addition to the 666-subject first cohort. The study aimed to test whether cataloging public T cell receptors could reveal signatures of past pathogen exposure. All discovery cohort repertoires had been generated using a single sequencing platform. Roughly 300 gigabases of sequencing data and approximately 93 million unique TCR sequences were included in an early release covering about 600 HLA-typed donors. The study combined high-throughput TCR immunosequencing, statistical association of individual TCRs with disease status, and machine learning to predict cytomegalovirus infection status. A later genetic analysis used genome-wide SNP genotypes for about three fifths of the 666 donors, treating that subset as a discovery cohort. Of the 398 genotyped donors, over 70% fell in the genetic ancestry cluster associated with self-reported Caucasian donors. HLA typing included class I and class II loci at four-digit resolution. Across about 370 genotyped donors of the cohort, an average of about 220,000 unique TCR beta nucleotide sequences per donor were sequenced, and approximately 19% of those sequences were non-productive. A later analysis re-examined previously published TCR beta repertoires from around 670 donors and added high-resolution HLA genotyping to investigate patterns of TCR occurrence. The T cell repertoires of some 700 subjects were profiled by immunosequencing and related to cytomegalovirus serostatus. Alongside the repertoire data, information on donor age, sex, ethnicity and CMV serostatus was compiled. In an earlier analysis of 587 of the donors, high-throughput TCR beta sequencing was used to judge whether each TCR beta V gene segment behaved as functional or pseudogenic. Typing coverage differed by locus: A, B, C, DRB1 and DQB1 were typed in about 629-630 donors, DQA1 in 500 to 550, DPA1 in around 580, and DPB1 in roughly 450. A handful of DR-DQ haplotypes were treated as single units for association and clustering because of strong linkage in the cohort.

The study at large found these results: This cohort had only TCR beta chains sequenced, and the lack of alpha or paired-chain data limited which features could be detected. In a later analysis, several top co-occurrence clusters were reported to appear linked to parvovirus B19, influenza, CMV and Epstein-Barr virus. Because counts were too low, seventeen rarely observed V segments, including chromosome 9 orphons, were excluded from the earlier analysis of several hundred of the donors. The authors suggested that the approach could potentially be extended to other disease states and immunological phenotypes. Presence/absence analyses assumed roughly uniform sequencing depth across donors, an assumption that may not hold. HLA typing was unavailable for some donors at each locus, so association tests used only the typed subset. An earlier analysis of approximately 500 of the donors showed that most TCR beta V segments appeared in productive rearrangements either about 90% or about 30% of the time, which broadly matched IMGT annotations. In both the original and validation cohorts, the classifier was reported to diagnose cytomegalovirus status with high specificity and sensitivity. In a later analysis, HLA-associated TCR beta chains were found to be more clonally expanded and to have lower generation probabilities than equally common non-associated chains. When HLA alleles, especially DR and DQ, strongly co-occurred, attributing TCR associations to individual alleles was difficult. Immune exposure information for the cohort was limited to CMV serostatus. Compared with the roughly 670-donor mean, donors in an Asian-associated ancestry cluster had fewer N-insertions in productive TCRs, according to a later genetic analysis. Correlated functional status among segregating V segments might reflect linkage disequilibrium, but an unknown experimental factor could not be ruled out. An association between a missense DCLRE1C variant and V-gene and J-gene trimming of TCR beta chains was found in a later genetic analysis and replicated in an independent cohort. A further reported finding was that TCR beta sequences accurately predicted the HLA-A and HLA-B alleles for most subjects in the first cohort. In a later analysis, TCR association rates were found to vary across HLA loci, with the most associated TCRs seen for DRB1 alleles and the fewest for HLA-C alleles. At a false discovery rate of 0.05, a later analysis linked 15,000 to 20,000 TCR beta sequences to specific HLA alleles. Because the 87-base-pair reads could not distinguish some IMGT-functional V segments, including TRBV6-2 and TRBV6-3, those segments were excluded. A total of 164 TCR beta chains were listed by the study as associated with cytomegalovirus. Most CMV-associated TCR beta chains appeared to be HLA-restricted in a later analysis, and the HLA associations seemed to be driven largely by CMV exposure. While some public TCRs were present in many individuals, most TCR sequences turned up only very rarely across donors. In vitro tests confirmed that a few of the cytomegalovirus-associated TCR beta chains recognize cytomegalovirus antigens. A group of highly shared sequence variants was considered likely to be a technical artifact of the sequencing pipeline.

As regards this clone: Which antigen it targets is not known. No per-base quality is available; no much larger clone lies one base away.

Library preparation used the immunoSEQ multiplex PCR assay. The multiplex PCR relied on a mix of 60 forward primers for TCR Vbeta segments and 13 reverse primers for TCR Jbeta segments. The CDR3 region of rearranged TCR beta genes was amplified from genomic DNA by a multiplex PCR assay. The amplified TCR beta libraries were sequenced on the Illumina HiSeq System as 87-base-pair reads. The study's processing was this. Across the 500 to 850 repertoires, a later analysis counted tens of millions of unique TCR beta chains, approximately 12 million of which were shared by at least two donors. To remove PCR and sequencing errors, raw reads were error-corrected and collapsed into unique sequences using a nearest-neighbor algorithm that merged closely related sequences. CDR3 sequences were aligned to IMGT reference sequences to assign V, D and J gene segments. For a sequence to be retained, a match of at least six nucleotides was required to both a V gene segment and a J gene segment. A rearrangement counted as productive if the CDR3 had no stop codons and remained in frame with V and J, and every other rearrangement counted as non-productive. Following IMGT convention, CDR3 was defined as the stretch from the second conserved V-encoded cysteine to the conserved J-encoded phenylalanine. Sequences without an unambiguous match to a single V gene segment were excluded from the earlier analysis of about 600 of the donors. An earlier analysis of several hundred of the donors classified V segments as functional when productive rearrangements were above 56.7% and as segregating when the standard deviation between donors was above 5%. To diagnose cytomegalovirus status from the catalog of TCR beta chain sequences, a statistical classification framework was built. In a later analysis, V and J genes were assigned by comparing TCR nucleotide sequences against IMGT/GENE-DB human TR gene sequences. Using the TCRdist pipeline, a later analysis assigned CDR3 sequences along with most-parsimonious VDJ recombination scenarios. In a later analysis, each TCR beta chain was defined by its CDR3 amino acid sequence together with its V-gene family, and reads lacking a unique V-gene family were excluded. To address suspected cross-contamination and a sequencing artifact, a later analysis removed 592 highly shared, low-generation-probability nucleotide sequences. For each public chain, a later analysis derived a clonal expansion index from normalized ranks of inferred template counts within each repertoire. Generation probabilities in a later analysis came from a VDJ recombination model fitted to out-of-frame rearrangements, and those results were checked against IGoR. In a later analysis, hypergeometric tests were used to score TCR-TCR, TCR-HLA and TCR-CMV co-occurrence, with a repertoire-size bias correction applied to TCR pairs. A later analysis estimated false discovery rates by permuting HLA or CMV assignments 20 times. A later analysis grouped co-occurring TCRs with DBSCAN, adding TCRdist sequence similarity when clustering within HLA-allele-positive subsets. Repertoires with fewer than 30,000 or more than 120,000 public chains were left out of co-occurrence clustering, as were five repertoires with anomalous nucleotide sharing. This immuneACCESS table, as held by TCRdb, lists in-frame sequences with V and J called but not all clones. Of the missing ones, under half trace to an unresolved V gene in checked studies; the others have no known cause. V, J and clone size are those of that table, while D and trimming were read from the DNA. The sample table shows 100,000 or so clones, and about three quarters are seen once. The top ten constitute approximately 2.4% of the sample.

The CDR1 and CDR2 encoded by the germline V gene are MNHNS and SASEGT. V has 8 bases trimmed and J has 2 bases trimmed; junction bases matching no gene number 5. Measured from the cysteine to the phenylalanine, the CDR3 is 13 residues long. The read is trimmed to its CDR3 DNA, 39 bases read in frame from base 1. In total, 630 or so healthy bone marrow donors made up the cohort. At the time of sampling, every cohort member was nominally healthy, though immune exposures that went unrecorded were likely present. The donor tested CMV seronegative, placing the donor among the approximately 360 seronegative members of the cohort. A peripheral blood sample was collected from each donor, and TCR beta sequencing was performed on peripheral blood mononuclear cells. The Qiagen DNeasy Blood Extraction Kit was used to extract genomic DNA from the blood cell samples.

Here the chain combines TRBV6-1 and TRBJ2-7; 8 central bases correspond to TRBD1. The sequenced material came from PBMCs. This sequence originates from a female donor in good health and CMV-seronegative. The sequenced DNA: TGTGCCAGCGGACAGGGTACTACCTACGAGCAGTACTTC. It translates as CASGQGTTYEQYF.